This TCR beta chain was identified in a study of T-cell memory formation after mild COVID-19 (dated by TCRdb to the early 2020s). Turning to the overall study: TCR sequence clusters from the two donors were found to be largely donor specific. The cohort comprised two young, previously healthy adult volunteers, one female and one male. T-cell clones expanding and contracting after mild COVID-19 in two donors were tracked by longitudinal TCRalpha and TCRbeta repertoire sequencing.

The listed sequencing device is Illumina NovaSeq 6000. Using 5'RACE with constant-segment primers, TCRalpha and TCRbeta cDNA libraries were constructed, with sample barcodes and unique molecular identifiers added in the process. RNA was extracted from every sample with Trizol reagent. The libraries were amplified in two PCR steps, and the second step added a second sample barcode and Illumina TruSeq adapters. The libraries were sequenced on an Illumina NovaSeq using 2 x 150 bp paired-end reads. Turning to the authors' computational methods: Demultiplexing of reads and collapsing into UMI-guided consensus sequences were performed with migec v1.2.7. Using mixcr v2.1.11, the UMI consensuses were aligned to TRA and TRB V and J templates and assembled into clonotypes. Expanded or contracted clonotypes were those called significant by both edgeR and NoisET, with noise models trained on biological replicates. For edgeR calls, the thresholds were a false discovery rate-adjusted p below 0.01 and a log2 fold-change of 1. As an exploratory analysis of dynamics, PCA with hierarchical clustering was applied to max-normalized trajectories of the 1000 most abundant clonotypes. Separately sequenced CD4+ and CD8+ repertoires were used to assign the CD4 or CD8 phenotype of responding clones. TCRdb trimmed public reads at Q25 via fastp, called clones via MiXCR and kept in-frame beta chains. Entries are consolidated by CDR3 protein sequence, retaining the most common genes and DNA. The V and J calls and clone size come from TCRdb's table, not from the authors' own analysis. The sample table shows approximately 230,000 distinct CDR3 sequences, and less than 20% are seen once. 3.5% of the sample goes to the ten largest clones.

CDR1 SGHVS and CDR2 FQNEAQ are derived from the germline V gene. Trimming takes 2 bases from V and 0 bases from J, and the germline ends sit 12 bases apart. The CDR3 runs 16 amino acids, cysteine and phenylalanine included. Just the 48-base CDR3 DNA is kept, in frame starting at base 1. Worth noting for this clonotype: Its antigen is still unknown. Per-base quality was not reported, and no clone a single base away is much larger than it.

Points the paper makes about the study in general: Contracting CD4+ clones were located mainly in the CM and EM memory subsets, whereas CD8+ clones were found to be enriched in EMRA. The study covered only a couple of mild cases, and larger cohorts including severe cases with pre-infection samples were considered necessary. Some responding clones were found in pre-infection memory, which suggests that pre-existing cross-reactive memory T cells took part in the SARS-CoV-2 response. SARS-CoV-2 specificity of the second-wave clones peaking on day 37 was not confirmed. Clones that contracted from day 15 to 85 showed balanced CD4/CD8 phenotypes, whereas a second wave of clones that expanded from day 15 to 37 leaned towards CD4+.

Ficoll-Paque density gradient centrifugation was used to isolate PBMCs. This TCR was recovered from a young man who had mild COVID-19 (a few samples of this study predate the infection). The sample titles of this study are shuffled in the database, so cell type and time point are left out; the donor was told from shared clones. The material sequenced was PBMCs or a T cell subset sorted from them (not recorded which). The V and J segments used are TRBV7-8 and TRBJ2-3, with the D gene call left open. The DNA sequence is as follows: TGTGCCAGCAGCTTAAAGGCAGGAGCTAGCACAGATACGCAGTATTTT. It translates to CASSLKAGASTDTQYF.